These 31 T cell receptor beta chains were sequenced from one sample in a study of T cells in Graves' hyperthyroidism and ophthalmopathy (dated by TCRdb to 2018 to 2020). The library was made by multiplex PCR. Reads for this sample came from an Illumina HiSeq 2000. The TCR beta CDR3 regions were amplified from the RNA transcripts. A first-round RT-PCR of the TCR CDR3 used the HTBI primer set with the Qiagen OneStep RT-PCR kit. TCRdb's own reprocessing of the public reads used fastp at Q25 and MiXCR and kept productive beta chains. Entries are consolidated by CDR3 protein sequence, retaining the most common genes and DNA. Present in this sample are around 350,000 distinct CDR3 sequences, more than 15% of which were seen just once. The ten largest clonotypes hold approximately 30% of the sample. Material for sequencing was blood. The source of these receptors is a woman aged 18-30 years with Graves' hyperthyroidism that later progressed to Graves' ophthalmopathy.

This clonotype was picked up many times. The CDR3 here is CASSLKFSQAFF. The CDR3 DNA reads TGTGCCAGCAGTTTGAAGTTCAGCCAAGCTTTCTTT. The rearrangement uses TRBV28 and TRBJ1-1, with D unclear. This CDR3 contains 12 residues. The germline CDR1 and CDR2 sequences are MDHEN and SYDVKM. V lost 3 bases and J 9 bases, leaving 11 bases between the germline ends. The full variable domain, in which reference TRBV28 and TRBJ1-1 provide the parts outside the CDR3, is DVKVTQSSRYLVKRTGEKVFLECVQDMDHENMFWYRQDPGLGLRLIYFSYDVKMKEKGDIPEGYSVSREKKERFSLILESASTNQTSMYLCASSLKFSQAFFGQGTRLTVV.

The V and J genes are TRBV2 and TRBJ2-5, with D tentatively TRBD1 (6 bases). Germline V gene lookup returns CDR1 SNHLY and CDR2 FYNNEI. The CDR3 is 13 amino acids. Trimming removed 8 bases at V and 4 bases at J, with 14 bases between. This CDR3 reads CASGGRAGETQYF. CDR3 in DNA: TGTGCCAGCGGGGGCCGGGCGGGAGAGACCCAGTACTTC.

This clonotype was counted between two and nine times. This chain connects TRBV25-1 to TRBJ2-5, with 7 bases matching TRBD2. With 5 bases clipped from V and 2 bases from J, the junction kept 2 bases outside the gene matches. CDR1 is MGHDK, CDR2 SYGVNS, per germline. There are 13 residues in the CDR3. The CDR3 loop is CASSSGTQETQYF. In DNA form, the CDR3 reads TGTGCCAGCAGTAGCGGGACTCAAGAGACCCAGTACTTC.

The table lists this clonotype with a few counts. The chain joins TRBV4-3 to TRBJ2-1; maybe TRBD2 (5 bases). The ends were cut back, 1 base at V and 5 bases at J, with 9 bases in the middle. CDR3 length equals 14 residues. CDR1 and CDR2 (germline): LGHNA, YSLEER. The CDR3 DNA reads TGCGCCAGCAGCCAAGGACTACTAGACAATGAGCAGTTCTTC. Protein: CASSQGLLDNEQFF.

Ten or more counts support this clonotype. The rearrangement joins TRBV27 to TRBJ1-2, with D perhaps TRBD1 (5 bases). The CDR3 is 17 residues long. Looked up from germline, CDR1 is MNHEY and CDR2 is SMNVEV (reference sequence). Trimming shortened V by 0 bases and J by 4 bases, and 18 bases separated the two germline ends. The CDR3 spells CASSLSPAGVGVYGYTF. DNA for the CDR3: TGTGCCAGCAGTTTATCACCGGCGGGGGTAGGGGTCTATGGCTACACCTTC.

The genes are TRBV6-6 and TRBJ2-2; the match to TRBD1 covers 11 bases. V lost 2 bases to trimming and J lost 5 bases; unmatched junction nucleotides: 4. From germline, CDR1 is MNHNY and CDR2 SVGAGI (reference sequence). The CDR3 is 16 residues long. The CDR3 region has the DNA TGTGCCAGCAGTTACGCCCGGGACAGGGGGACCGGGGAGCTGTTTTTT. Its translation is CASSYARDRGTGELFF.

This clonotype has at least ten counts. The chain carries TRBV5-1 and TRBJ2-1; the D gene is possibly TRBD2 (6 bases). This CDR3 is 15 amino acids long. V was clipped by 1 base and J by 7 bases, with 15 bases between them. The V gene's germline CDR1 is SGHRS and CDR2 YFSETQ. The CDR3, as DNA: TGCGCCAGCAGCTTGATGGGCCGGGACTTGAATGAGCAGTTCTTC. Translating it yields CASSLMGRDLNEQFF.

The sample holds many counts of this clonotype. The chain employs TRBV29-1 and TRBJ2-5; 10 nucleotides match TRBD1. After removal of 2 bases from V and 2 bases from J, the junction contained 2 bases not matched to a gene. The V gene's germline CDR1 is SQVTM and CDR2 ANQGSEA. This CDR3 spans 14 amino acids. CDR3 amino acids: CSVERDRGQETQYF. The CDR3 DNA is TGCAGCGTTGAAAGGGACAGGGGACAAGAGACCCAGTACTTC.

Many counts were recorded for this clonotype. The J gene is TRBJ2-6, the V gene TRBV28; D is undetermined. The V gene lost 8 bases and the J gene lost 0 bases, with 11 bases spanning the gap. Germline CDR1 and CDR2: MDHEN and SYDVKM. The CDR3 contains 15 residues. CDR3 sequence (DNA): TGTGCCAGCCGCATCTCCGTCTCTGGGGCCAACGTCCTGACTTTC. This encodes CASRISVSGANVLTF.

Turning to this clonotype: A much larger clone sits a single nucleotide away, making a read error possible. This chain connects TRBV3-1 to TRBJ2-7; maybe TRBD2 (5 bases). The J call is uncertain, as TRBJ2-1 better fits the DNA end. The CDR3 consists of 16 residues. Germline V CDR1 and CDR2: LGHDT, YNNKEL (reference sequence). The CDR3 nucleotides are TGTGCCAGCTCACCACCAAGGCGGGCTAGCTCCTACGAGCAGTTCTTC. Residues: CASSPPRRASSYEQFF.

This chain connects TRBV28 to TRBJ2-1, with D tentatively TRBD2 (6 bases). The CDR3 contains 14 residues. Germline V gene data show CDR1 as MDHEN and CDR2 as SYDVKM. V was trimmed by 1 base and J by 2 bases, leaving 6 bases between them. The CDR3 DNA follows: TGTGCCAGCAGTTTATCGGGGGCCTACAATGAGCAGTTCTTC. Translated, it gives CASSLSGAYNEQFF.

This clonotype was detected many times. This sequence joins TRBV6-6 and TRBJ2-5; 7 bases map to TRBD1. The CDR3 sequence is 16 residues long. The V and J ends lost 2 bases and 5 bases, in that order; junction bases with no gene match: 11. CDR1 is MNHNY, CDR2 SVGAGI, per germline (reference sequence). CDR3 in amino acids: CASSYTPGLRGETQYF. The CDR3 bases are TGTGCCAGCAGTTACACCCCAGGGCTCAGGGGGGAGACCCAGTACTTC.

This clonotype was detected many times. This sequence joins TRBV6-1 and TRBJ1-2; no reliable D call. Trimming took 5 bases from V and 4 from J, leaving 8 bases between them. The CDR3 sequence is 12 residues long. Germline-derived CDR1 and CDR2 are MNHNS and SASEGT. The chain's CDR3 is CASSPGIYGYTF. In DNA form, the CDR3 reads TGTGCCAGCAGTCCCGGGATCTATGGCTACACCTTC.

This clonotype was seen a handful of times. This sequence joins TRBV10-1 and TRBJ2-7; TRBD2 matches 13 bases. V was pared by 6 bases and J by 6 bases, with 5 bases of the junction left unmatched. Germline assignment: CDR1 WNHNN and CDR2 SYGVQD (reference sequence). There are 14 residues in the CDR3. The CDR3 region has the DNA TGCGCCAGCAGCACTAGCGGGAGGGCCGGCGAGCAGTACTTC. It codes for CASSTSGRAGEQYF.

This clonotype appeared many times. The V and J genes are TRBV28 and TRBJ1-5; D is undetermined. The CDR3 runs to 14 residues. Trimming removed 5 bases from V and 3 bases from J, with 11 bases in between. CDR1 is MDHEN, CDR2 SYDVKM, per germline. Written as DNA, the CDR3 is TGTGCCAGCAGTCCCCGGAGCCCCAATCAGCCCCAGCATTTT. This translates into CASSPRSPNQPQHF.

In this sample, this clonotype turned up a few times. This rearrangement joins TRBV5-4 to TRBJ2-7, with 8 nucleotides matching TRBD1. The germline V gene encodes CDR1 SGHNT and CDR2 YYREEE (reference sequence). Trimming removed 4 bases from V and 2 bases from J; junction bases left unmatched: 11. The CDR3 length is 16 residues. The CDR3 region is CASSPRPGGVAYEQYF. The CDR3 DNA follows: TGTGCCAGCAGCCCTAGGCCAGGGGGCGTTGCCTACGAGCAGTACTTC.

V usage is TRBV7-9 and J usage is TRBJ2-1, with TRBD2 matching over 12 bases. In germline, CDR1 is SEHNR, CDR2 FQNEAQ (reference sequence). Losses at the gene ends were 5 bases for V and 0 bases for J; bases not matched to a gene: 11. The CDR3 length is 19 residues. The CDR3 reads CASSPRSQTSGSSYNEQFF. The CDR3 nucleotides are TGTGCCAGCAGCCCGAGATCTCAGACTAGCGGGAGCTCCTACAATGAGCAGTTCTTC.

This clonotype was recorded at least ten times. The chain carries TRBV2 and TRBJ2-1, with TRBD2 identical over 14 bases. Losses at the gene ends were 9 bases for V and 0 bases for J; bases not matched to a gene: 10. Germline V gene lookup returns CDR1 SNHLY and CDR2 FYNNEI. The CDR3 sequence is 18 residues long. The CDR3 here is CASATSGRARSSYNEQFF. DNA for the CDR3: TGTGCCAGTGCGACTAGCGGGAGGGCCCGGAGCTCCTACAATGAGCAGTTCTTC.

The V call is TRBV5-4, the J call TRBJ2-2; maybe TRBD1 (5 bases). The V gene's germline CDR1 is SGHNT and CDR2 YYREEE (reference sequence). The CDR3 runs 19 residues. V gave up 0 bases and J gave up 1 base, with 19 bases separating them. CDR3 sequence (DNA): TGTGCCAGCAGCTTGGCTTCAGGGTCACCCCCCCTGAACACCGGGGAGCTGTTTTTT. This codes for CASSLASGSPPLNTGELFF.

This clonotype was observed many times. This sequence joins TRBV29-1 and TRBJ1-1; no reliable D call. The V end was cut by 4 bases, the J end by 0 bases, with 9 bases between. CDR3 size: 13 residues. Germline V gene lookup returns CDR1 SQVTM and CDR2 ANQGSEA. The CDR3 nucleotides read TGCAGCGTTGGGGGTCGCATGAACACTGAAGCTTTCTTT. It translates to CSVGGRMNTEAFF.

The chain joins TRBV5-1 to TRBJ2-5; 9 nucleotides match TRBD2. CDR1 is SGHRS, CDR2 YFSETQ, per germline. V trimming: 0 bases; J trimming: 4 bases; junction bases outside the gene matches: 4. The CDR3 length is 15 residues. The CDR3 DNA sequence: TGCGCCAGCAGCTTGGGTTCTAGCGGGATAGAGACCCAGTACTTC. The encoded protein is CASSLGSSGIETQYF.

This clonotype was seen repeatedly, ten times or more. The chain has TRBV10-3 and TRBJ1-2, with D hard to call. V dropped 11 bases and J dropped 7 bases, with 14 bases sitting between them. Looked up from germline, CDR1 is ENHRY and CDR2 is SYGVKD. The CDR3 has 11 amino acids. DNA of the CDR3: TGTGCCGCAAGGAATTCGGCTGGCTACACCTTC. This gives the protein CAARNSAGYTF.

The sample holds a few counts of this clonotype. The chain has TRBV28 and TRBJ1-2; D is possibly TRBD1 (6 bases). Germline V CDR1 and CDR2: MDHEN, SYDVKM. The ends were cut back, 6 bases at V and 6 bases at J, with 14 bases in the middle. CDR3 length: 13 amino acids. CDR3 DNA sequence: TGTGCCAGCAGAAAACAGGGAACCCATGGCTACACCTTC. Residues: CASRKQGTHGYTF.

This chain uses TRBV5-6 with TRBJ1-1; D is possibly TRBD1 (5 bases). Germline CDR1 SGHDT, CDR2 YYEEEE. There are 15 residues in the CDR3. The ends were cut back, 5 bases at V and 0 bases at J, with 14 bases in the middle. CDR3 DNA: TGTGCCAGCAGTCCCGACGGACACTTGAACACTGAAGCTTTCTTT. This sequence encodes CASSPDGHLNTEAFF.

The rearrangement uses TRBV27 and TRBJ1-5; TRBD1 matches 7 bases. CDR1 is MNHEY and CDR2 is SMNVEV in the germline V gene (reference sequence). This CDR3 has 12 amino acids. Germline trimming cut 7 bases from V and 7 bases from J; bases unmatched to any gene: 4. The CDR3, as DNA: TGTGCCAGCAAGAAGGGGGCCCAGCCCCAGCATTTT. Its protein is CASKKGAQPQHF.

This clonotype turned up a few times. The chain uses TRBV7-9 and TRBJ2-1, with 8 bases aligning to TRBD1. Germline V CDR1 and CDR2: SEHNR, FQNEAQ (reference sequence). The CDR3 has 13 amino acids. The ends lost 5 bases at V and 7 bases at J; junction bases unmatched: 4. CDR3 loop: CASSMDRENEQFF. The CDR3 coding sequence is TGTGCCAGCAGCATGGACAGGGAGAATGAGCAGTTCTTC.

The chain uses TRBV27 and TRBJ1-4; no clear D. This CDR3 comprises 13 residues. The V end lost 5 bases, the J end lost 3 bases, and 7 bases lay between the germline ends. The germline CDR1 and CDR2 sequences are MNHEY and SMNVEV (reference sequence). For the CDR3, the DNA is TGTGCCAGCAGTCGCGTCTCTAATGAAAAACTGTTTTTT. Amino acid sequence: CASSRVSNEKLFF.

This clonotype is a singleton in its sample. CDR3 sequence reads: CATLKLAGGPDTQYF. CDR3 sequence (DNA): TGTGCCACCCTTAAATTAGCGGGAGGGCCCGATACGCAGTATTTT. The chain links TRBV24-1 to TRBJ2-3; TRBD2 aligns across 11 bases. The CDR3 loop spans 15 amino acids. V was clipped by 9 bases and J by 6 bases; unmatched bases: 10. Per germline, CDR1 KGHDR and CDR2 SFDVKD.

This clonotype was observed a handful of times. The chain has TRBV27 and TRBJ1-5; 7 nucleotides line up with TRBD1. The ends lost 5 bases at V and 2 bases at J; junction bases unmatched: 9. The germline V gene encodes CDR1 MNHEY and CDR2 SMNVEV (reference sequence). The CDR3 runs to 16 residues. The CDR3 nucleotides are TGTGCCAGCAGTGCCCTAGGGGGCCGGGGCAATCAGCCCCAGCATTTT. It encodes CASSALGGRGNQPQHF.

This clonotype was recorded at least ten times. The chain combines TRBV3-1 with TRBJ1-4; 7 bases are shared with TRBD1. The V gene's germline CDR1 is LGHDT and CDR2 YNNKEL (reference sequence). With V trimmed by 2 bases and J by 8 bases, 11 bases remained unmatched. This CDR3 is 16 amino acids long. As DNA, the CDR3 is TGTGCCAGCAGCCAACACCTCACAGGGGCAGAGGAAAAACTGTTTTTT. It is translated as CASSQHLTGAEEKLFF.

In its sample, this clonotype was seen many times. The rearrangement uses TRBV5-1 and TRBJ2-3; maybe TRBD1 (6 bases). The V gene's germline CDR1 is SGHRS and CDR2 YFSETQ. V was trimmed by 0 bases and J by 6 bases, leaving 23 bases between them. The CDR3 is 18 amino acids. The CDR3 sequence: CASSLASTGTDEGDTQYF. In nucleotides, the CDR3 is TGCGCCAGCAGCTTGGCCTCAACAGGGACGGATGAAGGGGATACGCAGTATTTT.